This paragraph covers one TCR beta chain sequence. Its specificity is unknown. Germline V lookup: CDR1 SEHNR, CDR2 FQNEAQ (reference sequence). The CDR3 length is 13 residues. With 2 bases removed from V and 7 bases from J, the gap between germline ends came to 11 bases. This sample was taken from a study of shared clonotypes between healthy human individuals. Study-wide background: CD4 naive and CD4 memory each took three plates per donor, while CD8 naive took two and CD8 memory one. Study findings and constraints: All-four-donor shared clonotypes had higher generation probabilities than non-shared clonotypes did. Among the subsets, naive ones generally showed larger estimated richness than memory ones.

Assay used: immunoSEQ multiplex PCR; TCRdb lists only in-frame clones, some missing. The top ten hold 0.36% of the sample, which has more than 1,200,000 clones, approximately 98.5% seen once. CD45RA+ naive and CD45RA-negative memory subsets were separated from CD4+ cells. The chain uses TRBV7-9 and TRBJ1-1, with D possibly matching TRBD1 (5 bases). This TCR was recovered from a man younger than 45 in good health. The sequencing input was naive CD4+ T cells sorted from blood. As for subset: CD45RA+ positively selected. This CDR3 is CASSLLGRGEAFF. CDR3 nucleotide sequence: TGTGCCAGCAGCTTACTGGGAAGGGGTGAAGCTTTCTTT.